The source of this TCR beta chain is a study of blood T cell repertoires in COVID-19. Study in general: The United States, Italy and Spain were the sources of the acute and convalescent COVID-19 samples.

Some clones are missing from TCRdb's copy, which holds only in-frame ones; the method was immunoSEQ multiplex PCR. The top ten clones hold more than 4.5% of a sample with just under 60,000 clones, approximately 86% of them seen once. Germline CDR1 is KGHSH and CDR2 is LQKENI. The CDR3 runs to 12 residues. Losses at the gene ends were 6 bases for V and 6 bases for J; bases not matched to a gene: 4. This clone was seen only once. The sequence was obtained from a man in his sixties with acute or convalescent COVID-19. The chain uses TRBV18 and TRBJ1-1, with 7 bases aligning to TRBD1. The specimen sequenced was peripheral blood. The CDR3 nucleotides are TGTGCCAGCTCGCTCAGGGGGGCTGAAGCTTTCTTT. Its protein is CASSLRGAEAFF.